The 10 T cell receptor beta chains presented below share a single source sample, sequenced in a study of human T cells and chemical hapten exposure. TCRdb re-derived calls from the RACE reads in MiXCR, one entry per CDR3 protein. Among about 84,000 distinct CDR3 sequences listed, approximately 11% were seen once. The time point was: patch test 3, about 24 weeks after DPC sensitization. Indicated treatment: therapeutic diphenylcyclopropenone sensitization with weekly scalp DPC. This sample comprised whole blood, obtained in connection with sensitization to the hapten diphenylcyclopropenone (DPC). The receptors shown here come from a woman between 50 and 59 years old with alopecia areata. Some clones in this sample may be carry-over from other donors' samples.

This clonotype has a count of ten or more. The rearrangement uses TRBV7-2 and TRBJ2-3; D uncertain. With 2 bases removed from V and 4 bases from J, the gap between germline ends came to 10 bases. The germline V gene encodes CDR1 SGHTA and CDR2 FQGNSA. This CDR3 has 14 amino acids. In DNA form, the CDR3 reads TGTGCCAGCAGCTTATCTAATGGTGCAGATACGCAGTATTTT. This codes for CASSLSNGADTQYF.

This clonotype was detected ten times or more. This sequence joins TRBV28 and TRBJ2-7; D unresolved. Germline V gene lookup returns CDR1 MDHEN and CDR2 SYDVKM. CDR3 length: 12 amino acids. V lost 7 bases to trimming and J lost 5 bases, with 12 bases between them. CDR3 residues: CASTGRNHEQYF. For the CDR3, the DNA is TGTGCCAGCACTGGACGTAACCACGAGCAGTACTTC.

In its sample, this clonotype was seen a few times. The chain combines TRBV30 with TRBJ1-3, with 9 nucleotides matching TRBD1. The CDR3 contains 17 residues. In germline, CDR1 is GTSNPN, CDR2 SVGIG (reference sequence). The V segment lost 4 bases and the J segment 2 bases; nucleotides outside the gene matches: 12. The CDR3, as DNA: TGTGCCTGGAACCCCGGGACAGGGTTTATTGCTGGAAACACCATATATTTT. This codes for CAWNPGTGFIAGNTIYF.

The chain has TRBV12-3 or TRBV12-4 and TRBJ2-2; D uncertain. Trimming removed 1 base from V and 6 bases from J, with 6 bases in between. CDR3 length equals 13 residues. CDR3 sequence: CASSLVAPGELFF. In DNA form, the CDR3 reads TGTGCCAGCAGTTTAGTAGCCCCCGGGGAGCTGTTTTTT.

This clonotype was counted only a few times. V gene TRBV14 combines with J gene TRBJ2-2; 11 nucleotides match TRBD1. Looked up from germline, CDR1 is SGHDN and CDR2 is FVKESK. The CDR3 totals 16 residues. V shed 3 bases and J 5 bases; nucleotides not matched to a gene: 5. The CDR3 here is CASSQDRGRWTGELFF. The CDR3, as DNA: TGTGCCAGCAGCCAGGACAGGGGGCGTTGGACCGGGGAGCTGTTTTTT.

This clonotype turned up a few times. J is TRBJ2-1 and V is TRBV5-1; D is unclear. V lost 4 bases, J lost 5 bases, and 16 bases lay in between. This CDR3 region has 15 residues. Germline-derived CDR1 and CDR2 are SGHRS and YFSETQ. DNA of the CDR3: TGCGCCAGCAGCCCCCAACCAACCCCTAACAATGAGCAGTTCTTC. It encodes CASSPQPTPNNEQFF. The full variable domain, in which reference TRBV5-1 and TRBJ2-1 provide the parts outside the CDR3, is KAGVTQTPRYLIKTRGQQVTLSCSPISGHRSVSWYQQTPGQGLQFLFEYFSETQRNKGNFPGRFSGRQFSNSRSEMNVSTLELGDSALYLCASSPQPTPNNEQFFGPGTRLTVL.

There are a few counts of this clonotype. The chain is built from TRBV11-2 and TRBJ2-3, with D perhaps TRBD1 (6 bases). Looked up from germline, CDR1 is SGHAT and CDR2 is FQNNGV. Trimming removed 2 bases at V and 4 bases at J, with 7 bases between. The CDR3 runs to 13 residues. The CDR3 DNA follows: TGTGCCAGCAGCTTATCAGGGGCAGATACGCAGTATTTT. It yields the protein CASSLSGADTQYF.

The rearrangement uses TRBV29-1 and TRBJ2-3; 13 positions match TRBD2. With 4 bases clipped from V and 8 bases from J, the junction kept 15 bases outside the gene matches. The length of the CDR3 is 17 residues. Germline values: CDR1 SQVTM, CDR2 ANQGSEA. The CDR3 loop reads CSVGGTSGTRLSVTQYF. Here the CDR3 DNA reads TGCAGCGTTGGAGGGACTAGCGGGACTCGTCTCTCCGTTACGCAGTATTTT.

The V call is TRBV12-3 or TRBV12-4, the J call TRBJ1-2; D gene ambiguous. The CDR3 totals 12 residues. V was cut by 2 bases and J by 2 bases, with 3 bases left in between. CDR3 nucleotide sequence: TGTGCCAGCAGTTTACGGAACTATGGCTACACCTTC. Protein product: CASSLRNYGYTF.

The chain employs TRBV28 and TRBJ2-2; 7 nucleotides align to TRBD2. CDR1 is MDHEN and CDR2 is SYDVKM in the germline V gene. This CDR3 comprises 19 residues. J was trimmed by 0 bases and V by 3 bases; bases with no gene match: 13. CDR3 amino acids: CASSFEGRSGMPNTGELFF. Here the CDR3 DNA reads TGTGCCAGCAGTTTTGAGGGGCGGAGCGGGATGCCGAACACCGGGGAGCTGTTTTTT.